These T cell receptor beta chains were read from a single sample in a study of T-cell reconstitution after alpha-beta-depleted transplantation in children. Each CDR3 protein is one row after TCRdb ran MiXCR on the PCR reads. Here the sample spans roughly 400,000 distinct CDR3 sequences, around two fifths being singletons. The source material was PBMCs, sampled before TCRalphabeta/CD19-depleted stem cell transplant. The receptor set was obtained from a girl aged 2-10 years with aplastic anemia, due to receive a stem cell transplant. CDR3s include the opening cysteine and the closing phenylalanine or tryptophan. D genes are given only for firm matches. Clone size, where shown, is once, few, many, or a class for clones that have expanded.

TGTGCCAGCAGGACCGGGACTAGCGGCACAGATACGCAGTATTTT,CASRTGTSGTDTQYF,NA,TRBD2,TRBV6-9,TRBJ2-3
TGTGCCAGCAGCCTAGGACAGGGGAGCTACGAGCAGTACTTC,CASSLGQGSYEQYF,many,TRBD1,TRBV5-1,TRBJ2-7
TGTGCCAGCAGTCCTAGCGGGAGGGACGAGCAGTACTTC,CASSPSGRDEQYF,NA,TRBD2,TRBV28,TRBJ2-7
TGTGCCAGCAGCCGACAAAGCTTGACGACAGGCCTCCAAGAGACCCAGTACTTC,CASSRQSLTTGLQETQYF,NA,NA,TRBV4-2,TRBJ2-5
TGCAGTGCTAGAGATCCGCGGGCGTTCTCGGGGACAGATACGCAGTATTTT,CSARDPRAFSGTDTQYF,few,NA,TRBV20-1,TRBJ2-3
TGCAGTGCTTGTAACACTTTTTGGGACGGGGGGCTGAGGCAGCCCCAGCATTTT,CSACNTFWDGGLRQPQHF,NA,NA,TRBV20-1,TRBJ1-5
TGCAGTGCTAGAGTTCCGCTAGCGGGAGGGCCTAACCAAGAGACCCAGTACTTC,CSARVPLAGGPNQETQYF,few,TRBD2,TRBV20-1,TRBJ2-5
TGTGCCAGCAGCTCTCGGGAGCCCCCCTACGAGCAGTACTTC,CASSSREPPYEQYF,many,NA,TRBV7-2,TRBJ2-7
TGTGCCAGCAGCGACGGGGACAGGGTCTACAAGCAGTACTTC,CASSDGDRVYKQYF,NA,TRBD1,TRBV7-6,TRBJ2-7
TGTGCCAGCAGCAGAACTAGCGGTAGGGCCGACGGGGAGCTGTTTTTT,CASSRTSGRADGELFF,NA,TRBD2,TRBV9,TRBJ2-2
TGTGCCAGCAGTTCCGGAGCGGATCCACAAGAGACCCAGTACTTC,CASSSGADPQETQYF,NA,NA,TRBV28,TRBJ2-5
TGTGCCAGCAGTTACTCGATCGGACCATCGGCCTACGAGCAGTACTTC,CASSYSIGPSAYEQYF,NA,NA,TRBV6-7,TRBJ2-7
TGTGCCAGCAGCTTAGGCTTCCGCGACCGGGAGACCCAGTACTTC,CASSLGFRDRETQYF,many,NA,TRBV7-9,TRBJ2-5
TGTGCCAGCAGTTGGGGGGGCAGCTACGAGCAGTACTTC,CASSWGGSYEQYF,NA,NA,TRBV12-3/TRBV12-4,TRBJ2-7
TGCGCCAGCAGCCAAGGACGGGGGGATACGCAGTATTTT,CASSQGRGDTQYF,many,NA,TRBV4-3,TRBJ2-3
TGCAGTGCTGGGCCGGGGCAGCGCGTCGAGCAGTACTTC,CSAGPGQRVEQYF,few,NA,TRBV20-1,TRBJ2-7
TGTGCCAGCAGCTTAGCCCGATCGGGGTTCATTTTTAGCACAGATACGCAGTATTTT,CASSLARSGFIFSTDTQYF,NA,NA,TRBV7-2,TRBJ2-3
TGTGCCAGCAGTTGGGAGGGGGCTGGATATGGCTACACCTTC,CASSWEGAGYGYTF,many,TRBD1,TRBV12-3/TRBV12-4,TRBJ1-2
TGCAGCGTTTTGGAAGGACCGTACGAGCAGTACTTC,CSVLEGPYEQYF,NA,NA,TRBV29-1,TRBJ2-7
TGTGCCAGCAGTGAAGCACGGTTGGAGCAGTACTTC,CASSEARLEQYF,few,NA,TRBV2,TRBJ2-7
TGTGCCAGCACCCCGGGGGAGAGCTCCTACGAGCAGTACTTC,CASTPGESSYEQYF,many,NA,TRBV12-3/TRBV12-4,TRBJ2-7
TGTGCCAGCAGCCGGGACAGGGGTTTGGGTCAGCCCCAGCATTTT,CASSRDRGLGQPQHF,NA,TRBD1,TRBV6-1,TRBJ1-5
TGCAGTGCGCGGGTGCGGGGGCCTACAGATACGCAGTATTTT,CSARVRGPTDTQYF,many,NA,TRBV20-1,TRBJ2-3
TGTGCCAGCTCACCAGAGGGGACAGACTATGGCTACACCTTC,CASSPEGTDYGYTF,once,TRBD1,TRBV18,TRBJ1-2
TGCAGCGTTGTACTCACGGAAAAGCGTATATACAATGAGCAGTTCTTC,CSVVLTEKRIYNEQFF,NA,NA,TRBV29-1,TRBJ2-1
TGTGCCAGCAGTTTATTAAGAACTGAAGCTTTCTTT,CASSLLRTEAFF,many,NA,TRBV12-3/TRBV12-4,TRBJ1-1
TGCAGTGCTACCCCCAGCACGGGGAATGAGCAGTACTTC,CSATPSTGNEQYF,many,NA,TRBV20-1,TRBJ2-7
TGTGCCAGCACCCGGGGTGGGACCCAGTACTTC,CASTRGGTQYF,NA,NA,TRBV12-3/TRBV12-4,TRBJ2-5
TGTGCCAGTAGTACCCAAAGGACTGGGCCTAATCAGCCCCAGCATTTT,CASSTQRTGPNQPQHF,NA,NA,TRBV19,TRBJ1-5
TGTGCCAGCAGCCCCTCCAAGCGGCGGTCGGGTTGGGATGAGCAGTTCTTC,CASSPSKRRSGWDEQFF,few,NA,TRBV7-9,TRBJ2-1
TGTGCCAGCATCCAGGGGAAACTTGACAATGAGCAGTTCTTC,CASIQGKLDNEQFF,NA,NA,TRBV7-9,TRBJ2-1
TGTGCCGCAGCGGGAGGGCCTCGGGATGAGCAGTTCTTC,CAAAGGPRDEQFF,NA,TRBD2,TRBV10-3,TRBJ2-1
TGCAGTGGAGACGGGGATCCTAACTATGGCTACACCTTC,CSGDGDPNYGYTF,NA,NA,TRBV20-1,TRBJ1-2
TGCAGTGCTCGACAGAGCTCCTACGAGCAGTACTTC,CSARQSSYEQYF,NA,NA,TRBV20-1,TRBJ2-7
TGTGCCAGCTGGGAAATCGGGACAGAGAACACCGGGGAGCTGTTTTTT,CASWEIGTENTGELFF,NA,TRBD1,TRBV2,TRBJ2-2
TGTGCCAGCAGTTCCGGACAGGGACCCTATGGCTACACCTTC,CASSSGQGPYGYTF,NA,TRBD1,TRBV6-5,TRBJ1-2
TGTGCCATCAGTGAGTTCAAGTACAATGAGCAGTTCTTC,CAISEFKYNEQFF,few,NA,TRBV10-3,TRBJ2-1
TGTGCCAGCTTGGACCGAGTAAGGAAAAAGAACACCGGGGAGCTGTTTTTT,CASLDRVRKKNTGELFF,NA,NA,TRBV18,TRBJ2-2
TGCGCCAGCAGCCCATTAGCGGGGAACTCCTACGAGCAGTACTTC,CASSPLAGNSYEQYF,NA,TRBD2,TRBV5-1,TRBJ2-7
TGTGCCAGCAGCTTAGTCGGAAGACCAGATACGCAGTATTTT,CASSLVGRPDTQYF,NA,NA,TRBV7-2,TRBJ2-3
TGCGCCAGCAGCCAGGGGGATGGAGGAGCTTTCTTT,CASSQGDGGAFF,many,NA,TRBV4-1,TRBJ1-1
TGCAGTGCTACTACTAGCGCTACGCAGTATTTT,CSATTSATQYF,NA,TRBD2,TRBV20-1,TRBJ2-3
TGTGCCAGCAGCCAACTGCTCGAGGTGAGCTCCTACAATGAGCAGTTCTTC,CASSQLLEVSSYNEQFF,NA,NA,TRBV4-2,TRBJ2-1
TGTGCCAGCAGTGAAAATAGAGGGGGCGAGGTTGGTGGCTACACCTTC,CASSENRGGEVGGYTF,few,TRBD1,TRBV6-4,TRBJ1-2
TGCAGTGCTAGGAAGACAGGGGGCCTTGGACAGCCCCAGCATTTT,CSARKTGGLGQPQHF,few,TRBD1,TRBV20-1,TRBJ1-5